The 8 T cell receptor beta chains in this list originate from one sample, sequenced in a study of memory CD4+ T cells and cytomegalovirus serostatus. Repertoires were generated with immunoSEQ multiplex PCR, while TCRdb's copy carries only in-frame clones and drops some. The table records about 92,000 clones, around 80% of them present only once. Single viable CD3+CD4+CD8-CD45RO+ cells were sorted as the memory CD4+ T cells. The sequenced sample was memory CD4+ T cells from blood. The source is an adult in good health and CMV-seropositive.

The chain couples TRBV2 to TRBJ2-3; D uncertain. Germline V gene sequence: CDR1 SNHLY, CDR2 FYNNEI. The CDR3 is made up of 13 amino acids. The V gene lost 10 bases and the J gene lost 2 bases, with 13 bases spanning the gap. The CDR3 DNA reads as TGTGCCACAGTGAAAGAAAACACAGATACGCAGTATTTT. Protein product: CATVKENTDTQYF.

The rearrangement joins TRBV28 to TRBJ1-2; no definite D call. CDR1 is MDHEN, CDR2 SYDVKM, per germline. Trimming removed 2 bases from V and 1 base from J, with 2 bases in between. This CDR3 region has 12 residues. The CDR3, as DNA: TGTGCCAGCAGTTTAATTAACTATGGCTACACCTTC. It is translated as CASSLINYGYTF.

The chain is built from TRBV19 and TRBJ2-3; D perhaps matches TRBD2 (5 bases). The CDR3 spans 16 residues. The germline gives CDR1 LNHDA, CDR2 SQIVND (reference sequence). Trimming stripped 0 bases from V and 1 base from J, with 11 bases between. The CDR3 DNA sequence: TGTGCCAGTAGTATAGATGTGGGAGCGGGCACAGATACGCAGTATTTT. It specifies CASSIDVGAGTDTQYF.

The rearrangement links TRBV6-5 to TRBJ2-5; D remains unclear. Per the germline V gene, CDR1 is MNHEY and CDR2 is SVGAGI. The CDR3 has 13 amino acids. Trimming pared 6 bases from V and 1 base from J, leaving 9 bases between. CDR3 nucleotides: TGTGCCAGCAGGTCTCCTTCCCAAGAGACCCAGTACTTC. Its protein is CASRSPSQETQYF.

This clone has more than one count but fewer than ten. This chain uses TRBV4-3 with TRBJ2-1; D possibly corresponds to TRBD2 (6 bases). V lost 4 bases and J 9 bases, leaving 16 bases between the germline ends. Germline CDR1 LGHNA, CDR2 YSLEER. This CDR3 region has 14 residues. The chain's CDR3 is CASSRQTSSGEQFF. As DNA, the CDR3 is TGCGCCAGCAGCCGCCAGACTAGTTCCGGTGAGCAGTTCTTC.

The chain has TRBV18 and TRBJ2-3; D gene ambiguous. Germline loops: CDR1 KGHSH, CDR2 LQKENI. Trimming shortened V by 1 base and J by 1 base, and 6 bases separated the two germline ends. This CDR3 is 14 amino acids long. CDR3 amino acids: CASSPQTGTDTQYF. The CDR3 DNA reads TGTGCCAGCTCACCACAAACCGGCACAGATACGCAGTATTTT.

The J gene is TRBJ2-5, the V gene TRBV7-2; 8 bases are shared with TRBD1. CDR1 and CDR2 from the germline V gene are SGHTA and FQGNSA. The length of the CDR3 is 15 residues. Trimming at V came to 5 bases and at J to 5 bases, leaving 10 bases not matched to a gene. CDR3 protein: CASSPPWTGTETQYF. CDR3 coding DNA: TGTGCCAGCAGCCCACCATGGACAGGGACGGAGACCCAGTACTTC. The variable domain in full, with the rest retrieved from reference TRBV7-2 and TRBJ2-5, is GAGVSQSPSNKVTEKGKDVELRCDPISGHTALYWYRQSLGQGLEFLIYFQGNSAPDKSGLPSDRFSAERTGGSVSTLTIQRTQQEDSAVYLCASSPPWTGTETQYFGPGTRLLVL.

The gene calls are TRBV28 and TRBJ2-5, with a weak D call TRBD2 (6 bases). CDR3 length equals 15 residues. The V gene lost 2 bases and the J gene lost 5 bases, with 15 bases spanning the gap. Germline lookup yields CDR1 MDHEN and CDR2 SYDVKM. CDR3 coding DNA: TGTGCCAGCAGTTTAGCGGCTAGCGATAGGGAGACCCAGTACTTC. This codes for CASSLAASDRETQYF.